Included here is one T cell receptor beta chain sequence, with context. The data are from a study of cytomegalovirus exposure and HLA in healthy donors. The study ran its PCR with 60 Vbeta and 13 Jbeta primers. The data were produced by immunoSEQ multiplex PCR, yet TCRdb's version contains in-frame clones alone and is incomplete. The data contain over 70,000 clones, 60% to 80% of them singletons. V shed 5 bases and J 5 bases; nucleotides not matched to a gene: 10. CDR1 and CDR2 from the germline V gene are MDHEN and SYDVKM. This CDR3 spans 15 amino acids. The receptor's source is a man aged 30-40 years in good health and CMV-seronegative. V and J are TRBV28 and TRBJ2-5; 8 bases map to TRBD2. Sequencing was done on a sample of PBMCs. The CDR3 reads CASSERGGQSETQYF. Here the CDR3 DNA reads TGTGCCAGCAGTGAACGGGGGGGCCAATCCGAGACCCAGTACTTC.